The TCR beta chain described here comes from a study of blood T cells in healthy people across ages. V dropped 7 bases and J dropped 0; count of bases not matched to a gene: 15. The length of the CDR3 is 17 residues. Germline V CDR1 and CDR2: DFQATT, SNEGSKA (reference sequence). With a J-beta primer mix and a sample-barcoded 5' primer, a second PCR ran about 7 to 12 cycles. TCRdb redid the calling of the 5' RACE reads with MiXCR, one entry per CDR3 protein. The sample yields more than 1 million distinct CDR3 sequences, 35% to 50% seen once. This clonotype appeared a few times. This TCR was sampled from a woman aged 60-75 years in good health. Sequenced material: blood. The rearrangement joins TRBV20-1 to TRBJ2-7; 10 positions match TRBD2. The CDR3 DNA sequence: TGCAGTGTTCAGGGAGGGGGTAGCGGGAGGAGCTCCTACGAGCAGTACTTC. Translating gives CSVQGGGSGRSSYEQYF.